Given below is one T cell receptor beta chain in context. Its antigen is not known. Donors came from a validation cohort of 95 to 150 subjects, distinct from the first 666-subject cohort. This entry is derived from a study of cytomegalovirus exposure and HLA in healthy donors. The CDR3 length is 16 residues. Clones were sequenced by immunoSEQ multiplex PCR, and TCRdb holds only the in-frame ones, with some missing. The data show over 35,000 clones, with approximately 92% seen just once and 2.5% to 4% held by the top ten. Whole-study findings and limits: Subsequent analysis of the approximately 130 validation repertoires found a tendency for first-cohort TCR clusters to co-occur. Investigators reported around 150 TCR beta chains as tied to cytomegalovirus.

The V and J genes are TRBV21-1 and TRBJ2-7; TRBD2, the D gene given by the table, was not confirmed from the DNA. TRBV21-1 is marked as a pseudogene. The sequenced sample consisted of PBMCs. This TCR came from a man younger than 30 in good health and CMV-seronegative. The CDR3 loop is CASSKAGRTSGNEQYF. CDR3 DNA sequence: TGTGCCAGCAGCAAAGCAGGGAGGACTAGCGGGAACGAGCAGTACTTC.